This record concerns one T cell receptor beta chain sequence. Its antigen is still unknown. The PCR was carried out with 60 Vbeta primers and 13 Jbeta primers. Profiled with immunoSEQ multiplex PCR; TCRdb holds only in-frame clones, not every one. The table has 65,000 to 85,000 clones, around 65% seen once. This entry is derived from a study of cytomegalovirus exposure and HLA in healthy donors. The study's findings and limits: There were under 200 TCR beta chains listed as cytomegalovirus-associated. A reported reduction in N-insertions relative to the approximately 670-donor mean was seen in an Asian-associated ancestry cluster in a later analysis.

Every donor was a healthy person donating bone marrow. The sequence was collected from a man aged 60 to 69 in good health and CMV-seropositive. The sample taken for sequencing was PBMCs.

The CDR3 region has the DNA TGTGCCAGCAGCTTGACTAGCGGGGCTCGGGAGCAGTACTTC. It encodes CASSLTSGAREQYF. The rearrangement uses TRBV7-8 and TRBJ2-7; the match to TRBD2 covers 11 bases. J gave up 7 bases and V 3 bases, and 5 bases lay outside the gene matches. This CDR3 is 14 amino acids long. Germline values: CDR1 SGHVS, CDR2 FQNEAQ.